This T cell receptor beta chain emerged from a study of blood T cell repertoires in COVID-19. On the study more broadly: Specimens from acute and convalescent COVID-19 originated in the United States, Italy and Spain. The analysed material was cDNA or gDNA that came from T cells, B-cell-depleted T cells, or PBMCs.

Methods used by the authors: The authors estimated nucleated cell counts from reference gene primer amplification. The repertoire was sequenced with immunoSEQ multiplex PCR; TCRdb's copy has only in-frame clones and lacks some. V, J and clone size derive from that table, while D and trimming were established from the DNA sequence. Found here are roughly 250,000 clones, approximately 91% of them singletons; the top ten hold about 2%. Trimming shortened V by 7 bases and J by 5 bases, and 17 bases separated the two germline ends. The CDR3 consists of 15 residues. Germline CDR1 KGHDR, CDR2 SFDVKD. This clone has a handful of counts.

The sample consisted of PBMCs or T cells enriched from blood (not recorded which). The chain combines TRBV24-1 with TRBJ2-1; maybe TRBD2 (5 bases). This sequence was found in a middle-aged woman with acute COVID-19. The CDR3 DNA reads TGTGCCACCAGCCCCCGGAGAGGGAACAACAATGAGCAGTTCTTC. Translation: CATSPRRGNNNEQFF.